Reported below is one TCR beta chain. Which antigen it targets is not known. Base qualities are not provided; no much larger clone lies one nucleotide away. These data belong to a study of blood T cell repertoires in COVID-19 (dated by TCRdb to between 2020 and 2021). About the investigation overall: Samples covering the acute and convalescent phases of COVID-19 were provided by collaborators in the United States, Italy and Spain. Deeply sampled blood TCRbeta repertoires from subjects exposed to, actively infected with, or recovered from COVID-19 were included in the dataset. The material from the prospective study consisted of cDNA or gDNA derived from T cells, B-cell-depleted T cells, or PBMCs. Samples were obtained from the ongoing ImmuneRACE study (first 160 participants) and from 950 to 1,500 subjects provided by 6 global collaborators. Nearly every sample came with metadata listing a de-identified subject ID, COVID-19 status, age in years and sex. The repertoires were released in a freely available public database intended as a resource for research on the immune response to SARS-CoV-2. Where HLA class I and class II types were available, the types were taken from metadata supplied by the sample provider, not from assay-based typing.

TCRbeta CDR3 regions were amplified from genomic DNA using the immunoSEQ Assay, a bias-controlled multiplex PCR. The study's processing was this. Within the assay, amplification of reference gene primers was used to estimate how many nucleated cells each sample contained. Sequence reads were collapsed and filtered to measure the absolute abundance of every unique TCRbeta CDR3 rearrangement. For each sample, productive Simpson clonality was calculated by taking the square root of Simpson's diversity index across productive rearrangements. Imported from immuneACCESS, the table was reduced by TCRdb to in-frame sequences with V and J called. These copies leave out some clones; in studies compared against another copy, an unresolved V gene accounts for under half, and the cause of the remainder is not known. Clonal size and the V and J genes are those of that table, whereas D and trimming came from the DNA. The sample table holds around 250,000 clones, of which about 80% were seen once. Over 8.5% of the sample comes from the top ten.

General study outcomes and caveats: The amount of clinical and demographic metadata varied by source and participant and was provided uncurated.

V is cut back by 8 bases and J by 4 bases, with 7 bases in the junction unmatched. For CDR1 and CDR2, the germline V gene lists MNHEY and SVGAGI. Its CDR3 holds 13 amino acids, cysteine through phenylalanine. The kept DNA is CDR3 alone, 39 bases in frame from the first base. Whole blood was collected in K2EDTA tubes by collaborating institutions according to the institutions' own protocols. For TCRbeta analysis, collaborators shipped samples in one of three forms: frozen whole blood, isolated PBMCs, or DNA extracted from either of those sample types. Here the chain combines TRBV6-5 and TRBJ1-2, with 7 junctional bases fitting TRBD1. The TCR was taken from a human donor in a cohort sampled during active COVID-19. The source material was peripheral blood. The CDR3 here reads CASGRGQAYGYTF. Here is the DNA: TGTGCCAGCGGAAGAGGACAGGCCTATGGCTACACCTTC.